The next 32 T cell receptor beta chains were all read from a single sample in a study of technical replicates of blood from a handful of donors. Clones were sequenced by immunoSEQ multiplex PCR, and TCRdb holds only the in-frame ones, with some missing. The sample holds tens of thousands of clones, around 94% seen once. Sequencing used T cells isolated from PBMCs. All receptors derive from a human donor in good health.

The J gene is TRBJ1-1, the V gene TRBV6-5; D is perhaps TRBD1 (5 bases). V was cut by 5 bases and J by 11 bases, with 18 bases left in between. This CDR3 spans 13 amino acids. Germline V gene data show CDR1 as MNHEY and CDR2 as SVGAGI. CDR3 sequence reads: CASSNQGRFRAFF. Written as DNA, the CDR3 is TGTGCCAGCAGTAATCAGGGAAGGTTCCGGGCTTTCTTT.

This chain uses TRBV5-5 with TRBJ1-1; no clear D gene. Looked up from germline, CDR1 is SGHKS and CDR2 is YYEKEE (reference sequence). The CDR3 runs 15 residues. Between the trimmed V and J ends, which lost 0 bases and 0 bases, there was a span of 9 bases. The CDR3 sequence: CASSLATAMNTEAFF. The CDR3 DNA is TGTGCCAGCAGCTTGGCTACAGCCATGAACACTGAAGCTTTCTTT.

This chain joins TRBV9 and TRBJ2-2; 8 nucleotides line up with TRBD1. Per germline, CDR1 SGDLS and CDR2 YYNGEE. CDR3 length: 16 amino acids. Trimming removed 3 bases from V and 3 bases from J; junction bases left unmatched: 7. As DNA, the CDR3 is TGTGCCAGCAGCGGGCTAGTGACAGGGGACACCGGGGAGCTGTTTTTT. Amino acids: CASSGLVTGDTGELFF.

The J gene is TRBJ2-3, the V gene TRBV14; D gene unclear. V lost 1 base and J lost 5, with 25 bases in between. The CDR3 is made up of 19 amino acids. Germline V gene sequence: CDR1 SGHDN, CDR2 FVKESK. The CDR3: CASSQVTYMSRRGRDTQYF. DNA of the CDR3: TGTGCCAGCAGCCAAGTAACTTATATGTCCCGCCGAGGTCGAGATACGCAGTATTTT.

There are a few counts of this clone. The rearrangement links TRBV6-5 to TRBJ1-1; TRBD1 is a possible D gene (6 bases). The CDR3 totals 14 residues. With 7 bases removed from V and 2 bases from J, the gap between germline ends came to 14 bases. Germline CDR1 and CDR2: MNHEY and SVGAGI. The CDR3 coding sequence is TGTGCCAGCAATTCAAGACAGGCCAACACTGAAGCTTTCTTT. Protein: CASNSRQANTEAFF.

The rearrangement links TRBV28 to TRBJ2-2; 8 nucleotides match TRBD1. J gave up 5 bases and V 5 bases, and 7 bases lay outside the gene matches. The germline CDR1 and CDR2 sequences are MDHEN and SYDVKM. This CDR3 is 15 amino acids long. Written as DNA, the CDR3 is TGTGCCAGCAGTCGACAGGGGCTAGAAACCGGGGAGCTGTTTTTT. The encoded protein is CASSRQGLETGELFF.

The chain couples TRBV6-5 to TRBJ2-1; a weak D match, TRBD1 (6 bases). The CDR3 length is 14 residues. CDR1 is MNHEY and CDR2 is SVGAGI in the germline V gene. V was shortened by 5 bases and J by 5 bases, with 13 bases between the two germline ends. The CDR3 reads CASSNRAANNEQFF. Written as DNA, the CDR3 is TGTGCCAGCAGTAACAGGGCCGCGAACAATGAGCAGTTCTTC.

This sequence joins TRBV6-5 and TRBJ2-1, with TRBD2 as a possible D gene (5 bases). The V gene lost 2 bases and the J gene lost 0 bases, with 8 bases spanning the gap. The CDR3 is made up of 15 amino acids. Germline CDR1 and CDR2: MNHEY and SVGAGI. The CDR3 nucleotides are TGTGCCAGCAGTTACCGGGGTAGCTCCTACAATGAGCAGTTCTTC. Protein sequence: CASSYRGSSYNEQFF.

The V gene is TRBV5-6, the J gene TRBJ2-1; TRBD1 agrees at 10 bases. Germline V gene lookup returns CDR1 SGHDT and CDR2 YYEEEE. The CDR3 extends over 15 amino acids. Losses at the gene ends were 0 bases for V and 6 bases for J; bases not matched to a gene: 3. DNA of the CDR3: TGTGCCAGCAGCTTGGCGGGACAGGGGATCAATGAGCAGTTCTTC. Amino acids: CASSLAGQGINEQFF.

The rearrangement uses TRBV9 and TRBJ2-7; 8 bases match TRBD1. Germline loops: CDR1 SGDLS, CDR2 YYNGEE. V shed 3 bases and J 5 bases; nucleotides not matched to a gene: 13. The CDR3 length is 16 residues. CDR3 DNA: TGTGCCAGCAGCGCCGGACCCGGACAGGGTGGGCACGAGCAGTACTTC. It translates to CASSAGPGQGGHEQYF.

The gene calls are TRBV2 and TRBJ2-7; 12 bases map to TRBD2. The CDR3 consists of 13 residues. V shed 9 bases and J 5 bases; nucleotides not matched to a gene: 5. The germline V gene has CDR1 SNHLY and CDR2 FYNNEI. DNA of the CDR3: TGTGCCAGGTCGACTAGCGGGAGTAACGAGCAGTACTTC. Its protein product is CARSTSGSNEQYF. The variable domain in full, with the rest retrieved from reference TRBV2 and TRBJ2-7, is EPEVTQTPSHQVTQMGQEVILRCVPISNHLYFYWYRQILGQKVEFLVSFYNNEISEKSEIFDDQFSVERPDGSNFTLKIRSTKLEDSAMYFCARSTSGSNEQYFGPGTRLTVT.

This rearrangement joins TRBV18 to TRBJ2-6; D is possibly TRBD1 (5 bases). Germline assignment: CDR1 KGHSH and CDR2 LQKENI. This CDR3 is 17 amino acids long. V lost 6 bases and J lost 0, with 15 bases in between. The CDR3 sequence is CASSPTRGVSGANVLTF. The DNA of the CDR3 is TGTGCCAGCTCTCCGACAAGGGGTGTCTCTGGGGCCAACGTCCTGACTTTC.

The chain combines TRBV7-9 with TRBJ1-2; 7 bases align to TRBD1. From germline, CDR1 is SEHNR and CDR2 FQNEAQ (reference sequence). The length of the CDR3 is 13 residues. V was pared by 11 bases and J by 4 bases, with 10 bases of the junction left unmatched. In DNA, the CDR3 is TGTGCCGGTGATCGGACAGGCCTCTATGGCTACACCTTC. It yields the protein CAGDRTGLYGYTF.

This chain joins TRBV30 and TRBJ2-1, with 11 bases matching TRBD2. With 0 bases clipped from V and 9 bases from J, the junction kept 7 bases outside the gene matches. Germline CDR1 and CDR2: GTSNPN and SVGIG (reference sequence). This CDR3 is 15 amino acids long. CDR3 DNA: TGTGCCTGGAGTGTACGTAGCGGGGGGGGTAGTGAGCAGTTCTTC. Protein product: CAWSVRSGGGSEQFF. Full variable domain (rest looked up from reference TRBV30 and TRBJ2-1): SQTIHQWPATLVQPVGSPLSLECTVEGTSNPNLYWYRQAAGRGLQLLFYSVGIGQISSEVPQNLSASRPQDRQFILSSKKLLLSDSGFYLCAWSVRSGGGSEQFFGPGTRLTVL.

The V gene is TRBV25-1, the J gene TRBJ2-2; perhaps TRBD2 as D (6 bases). The CDR3 spans 17 residues. V lost 5 bases, J lost 6 bases, and 22 bases lay in between. The V gene's germline CDR1 is MGHDK and CDR2 SYGVNS. CDR3 loop: CASSTRGGALYAGELFF. The CDR3, as DNA: TGTGCCAGCAGTACCCGAGGAGGGGCTCTTTATGCCGGGGAGCTGTTTTTT.

This chain connects TRBV6-1 to TRBJ2-7, with TRBD1 matching over 7 bases. This CDR3 is built from 14 residues. The V and J ends lost 6 bases and 4 bases, in that order; junction bases with no gene match: 9. Germline V gene sequence: CDR1 MNHNS, CDR2 SASEGT. CDR3 sequence: CASRETGSRYEQYF. The DNA of the CDR3 is TGTGCCAGCAGGGAGACAGGGTCGCGATACGAGCAGTACTTC.

The V gene is TRBV5-5, the J gene TRBJ2-7; D possibly corresponds to TRBD2 (6 bases). Deletions cut 4 bases from V and 6 bases from J, with 32 bases between. The CDR3 is made up of 19 amino acids. The germline CDR1 and CDR2 sequences are SGHKS and YYEKEE (reference sequence). CDR3 protein: CASSPTDRGKSGAPREQYF. The CDR3 bases are TGTGCCAGCAGCCCAACCGACCGCGGGAAAAGCGGTGCCCCCCGCGAGCAGTACTTC. The full variable domain, its missing parts supplied by reference TRBV5-5 and TRBJ2-7, is DAGVTQSPTHLIKTRGQQVTLRCSPISGHKSVSWYQQVLGQGPQFIFQYYEKEERGRGNFPDRFSARQFPNYSSELNVNALLLGDSALYLCASSPTDRGKSGAPREQYFGPGTRLTVT.

This chain uses TRBV6-5 with TRBJ1-1; 11 nucleotides match TRBD1. The germline CDR1 and CDR2 sequences are MNHEY and SVGAGI. The CDR3 contains 16 residues. With V trimmed by 4 bases and J by 5 bases, 9 bases remained unmatched. In DNA, the CDR3 is TGTGCCAGCAGTTCGGGACAGGGGGACGAACGGACTGAAGCTTTCTTT. It translates to CASSSGQGDERTEAFF.

This rearrangement joins TRBV27 to TRBJ2-1; 9 bases agree with TRBD2. Germline-derived CDR1 and CDR2 are MNHEY and SMNVEV (reference sequence). J was trimmed by 8 bases and V by 2 bases; bases with no gene match: 10. The CDR3 consists of 16 residues. Written as DNA, the CDR3 is TGTGCCAGCAGTTTACTAGGGGGCGGGAGGGCCCATGAGCAGTTCTTC. Encoded protein: CASSLLGGGRAHEQFF.

This clone has only one observation. V gene TRBV9 combines with J gene TRBJ1-2; a weak D match, TRBD1 (6 bases). Germline assignment: CDR1 SGDLS and CDR2 YYNGEE. The CDR3 spans 16 residues. V dropped 3 bases and J dropped 3 bases, with 18 bases sitting between them. This chain's CDR3 is CASSAPSSQGYYGYTF. The CDR3 DNA sequence: TGTGCCAGCAGCGCCCCTTCATCGCAGGGGTACTATGGCTACACCTTC.

The V and J genes are TRBV27 and TRBJ2-2, with a weak D call TRBD1 (6 bases). V was trimmed by 5 bases and J by 6 bases, leaving 13 bases between them. The CDR3 sequence is 14 residues long. Germline assignment: CDR1 MNHEY and CDR2 SMNVEV (reference sequence). CDR3 sequence reads: CASSLYREAGELFF. CDR3 in DNA: TGTGCCAGCAGTCTCTACAGGGAAGCCGGGGAGCTGTTTTTT.

This clone appeared a single time. The genes are TRBV11-1 and TRBJ1-2; TRBD1 aligns across 8 bases. The CDR3 is made up of 13 amino acids. With 6 bases clipped from V and 6 bases from J, the junction kept 6 bases outside the gene matches. Germline assignment: CDR1 SGHAT and CDR2 FQDESV (reference sequence). The CDR3 is CASRQTGANGYTF. The CDR3 DNA reads as TGTGCCAGCAGACAGACAGGGGCGAATGGCTACACCTTC.

The chain combines TRBV7-9 with TRBJ1-3, with D tentatively TRBD1 (6 bases). Trimming shortened V by 5 bases and J by 3 bases, and 11 bases separated the two germline ends. The CDR3 is 14 amino acids. Per the germline V gene, CDR1 is SEHNR and CDR2 is FQNEAQ (reference sequence). The CDR3 sequence: CASSLQGLGNTIYF. The CDR3 coding sequence is TGTGCCAGCAGCCTACAGGGCCTTGGAAACACCATATATTTT.

The rearrangement links TRBV5-4 to TRBJ2-2, with D possibly TRBD1 on 6 matching bases. Trimming left V 6 bases short and J 1 base short, with 13 bases between. CDR3 length equals 15 residues. Germline assignment: CDR1 SGHNT and CDR2 YYREEE (reference sequence). This chain's CDR3 is CASTDPDRNTGELFF. The CDR3 nucleotides read TGTGCCAGCACGGATCCGGACAGGAACACCGGGGAGCTGTTTTTT.

This sequence joins TRBV30 and TRBJ1-4; 8 bases map to TRBD1. Trimming cost V 3 bases and J 5 bases; bases outside gene matches: 8. The CDR3 covers 15 residues. The germline V gene encodes CDR1 GTSNPN and CDR2 SVGIG (reference sequence). The CDR3 DNA is TGTGCCTGGAGACACATAGGACAGGGCAATGAAAAACTGTTTTTT. This sequence encodes CAWRHIGQGNEKLFF. Together with reference TRBV30 and TRBJ1-4, the CDR3 gives the full variable domain: SQTIHQWPATLVQPVGSPLSLECTVEGTSNPNLYWYRQAAGRGLQLLFYSVGIGQISSEVPQNLSASRPQDRQFILSSKKLLLSDSGFYLCAWRHIGQGNEKLFFGSGTQLSVL.

The chain is built from TRBV5-4 and TRBJ2-7; weak D call: TRBD1 (5 bases). Trimming pared 1 base from V and 6 bases from J, leaving 8 bases between. CDR1 and CDR2 (germline): SGHNT, YYREEE (reference sequence). The CDR3 is 12 residues long. CDR3 in amino acids: CASSLSGPEQYF. The CDR3 coding sequence is TGTGCCAGCAGCTTGTCAGGGCCCGAGCAGTACTTC. The full variable domain, rest sourced from reference TRBV5-4 and TRBJ2-7, is ETGVTQSPTHLIKTRGQQVTLRCSSQSGHNTVSWYQQALGQGPQFIFQYYREEENGRGNFPPRFSGLQFPNYSSELNVNALELDDSALYLCASSLSGPEQYFGPGTRLTVT.

V usage is TRBV5-6 and J usage is TRBJ2-6, with TRBD1 as a possible D gene (6 bases). The germline V gene has CDR1 SGHDT and CDR2 YYEEEE. Between the trimmed V and J ends, which lost 8 bases and 0 bases, there was a span of 15 bases. CDR3 length: 16 amino acids. DNA for the CDR3: TGTGCCAGTAGACTGGGGGCCCTCTCTGGGGCCAACGTCCTGACTTTC. This encodes CASRLGALSGANVLTF.

V is TRBV7-2 and J is TRBJ2-1; TRBD2 matches 11 bases. The J segment lost 4 bases and the V segment lost 6 bases, leaving 5 bases of the junction unmatched. From germline, CDR1 is SGHTA and CDR2 FQGNSA. The CDR3 loop spans 15 amino acids. CDR3 nucleotide sequence: TGTGCCAGCAGTTTTAGCGGGGGGGATTACAATGAGCAGTTCTTC. This gives the protein CASSFSGGDYNEQFF.

The rearrangement uses TRBV7-9 and TRBJ2-3; D gene ambiguous. The CDR3 is 12 residues long. Germline CDR1 is SEHNR and CDR2 is FQNEAQ (reference sequence). The V and J ends lost 8 bases and 5 bases respectively, with 11 bases between them. The CDR3 loop is CASLGDEDTQYF. Here the CDR3 DNA reads TGTGCCAGCCTCGGAGACGAAGATACGCAGTATTTT.

The chain is built from TRBV7-8 and TRBJ2-7, with TRBD1 matching over 9 bases. This CDR3 has 12 residues. After removal of 3 bases from V and 6 bases from J, the junction contained 0 bases not matched to a gene. The germline V gene has CDR1 SGHVS and CDR2 FQNEAQ. For the CDR3, the DNA is TGTGCCAGCAGCTTGGACAGGGGCGAGCAGTACTTC. It translates to CASSLDRGEQYF.

The chain recombines TRBV7-9 with TRBJ1-2; TRBD1 matches 10 bases. V lost 1 base to trimming and J lost 1 base; unmatched junction nucleotides: 9. The CDR3 contains 18 residues. Germline V gene data show CDR1 as SEHNR and CDR2 as FQNEAQ (reference sequence). The CDR3 sequence: CASSLGRDRGENNYGYTF. In DNA, the CDR3 is TGTGCCAGCAGCTTAGGACGGGACAGGGGCGAAAATAACTATGGCTACACCTTC. The complete variable domain, with remaining parts taken from reference TRBV7-9 and TRBJ1-2, reads DTGVSQNPRHKITKRGQNVTFRCDPISEHNRLYWYRQTLGQGPEFLTYFQNEAQLEKSRLLSDRFSAERPKGSFSTLEIQRTEQGDSAMYLCASSLGRDRGENNYGYTFGSGTRLTVV.

CDR3 in amino acids: CASSLPMIAGVGDEQFF. The CDR3 DNA reads TGTGCCAGCAGCCTTCCAATGATAGCGGGAGTGGGCGATGAGCAGTTCTTC. The chain is built from TRBV11-1 and TRBJ2-1; 9 bases are a match to TRBD2. The CDR3 extends over 17 amino acids. Trimming at V came to 5 bases and at J to 8 bases, leaving 16 bases not matched to a gene. CDR1 and CDR2 (germline): SGHAT, FQDESV (reference sequence).